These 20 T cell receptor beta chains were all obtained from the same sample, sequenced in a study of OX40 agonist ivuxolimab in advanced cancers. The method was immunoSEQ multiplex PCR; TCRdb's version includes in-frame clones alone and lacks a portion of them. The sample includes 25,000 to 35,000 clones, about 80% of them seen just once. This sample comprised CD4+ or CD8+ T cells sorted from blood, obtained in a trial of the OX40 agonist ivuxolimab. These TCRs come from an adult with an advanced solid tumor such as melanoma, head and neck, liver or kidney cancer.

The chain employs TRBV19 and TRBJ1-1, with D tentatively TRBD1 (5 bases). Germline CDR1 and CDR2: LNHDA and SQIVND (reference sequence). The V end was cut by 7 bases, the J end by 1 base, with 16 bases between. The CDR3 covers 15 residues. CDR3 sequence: CASTYRVGENTEAFF. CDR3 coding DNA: TGTGCCAGTACATACCGGGTAGGGGAGAACACTGAAGCTTTCTTT.

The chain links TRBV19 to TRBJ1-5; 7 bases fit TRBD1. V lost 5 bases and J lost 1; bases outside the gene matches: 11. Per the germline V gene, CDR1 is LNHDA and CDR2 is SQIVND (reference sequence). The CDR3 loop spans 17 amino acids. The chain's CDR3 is CASSPGTVFGSNQPQHF. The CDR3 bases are TGTGCCAGTAGTCCCGGGACAGTATTCGGAAGCAATCAGCCCCAGCATTTT.

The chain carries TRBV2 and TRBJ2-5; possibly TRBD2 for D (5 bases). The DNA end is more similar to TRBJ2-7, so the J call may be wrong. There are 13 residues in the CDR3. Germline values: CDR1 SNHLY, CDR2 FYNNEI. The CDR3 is CASNRRTGDEQYF. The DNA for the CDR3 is TGTGCCAGCAACAGACGGACTGGGGACGAGCAGTACTTC.

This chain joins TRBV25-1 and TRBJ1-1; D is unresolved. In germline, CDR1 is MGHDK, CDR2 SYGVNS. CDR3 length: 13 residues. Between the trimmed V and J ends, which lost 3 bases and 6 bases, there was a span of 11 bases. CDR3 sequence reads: CASSDVVSSEAFF. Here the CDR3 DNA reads TGTGCCAGCAGTGACGTAGTAAGCTCTGAAGCTTTCTTT.

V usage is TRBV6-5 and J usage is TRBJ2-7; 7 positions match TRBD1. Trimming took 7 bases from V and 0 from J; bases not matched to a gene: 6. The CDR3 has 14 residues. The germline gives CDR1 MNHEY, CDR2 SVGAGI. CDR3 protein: CASTSGDSSYEQYF. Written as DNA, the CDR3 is TGTGCCAGCACCTCAGGGGACAGCTCCTACGAGCAGTACTTC.

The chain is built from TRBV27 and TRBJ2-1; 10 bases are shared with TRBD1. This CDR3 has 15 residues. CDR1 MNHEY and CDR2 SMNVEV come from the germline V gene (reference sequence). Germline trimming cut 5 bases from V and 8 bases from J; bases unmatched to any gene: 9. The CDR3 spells CASSPKTGGIDEQFF. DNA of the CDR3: TGTGCCAGCAGTCCCAAGACAGGGGGCATCGATGAGCAGTTCTTC.

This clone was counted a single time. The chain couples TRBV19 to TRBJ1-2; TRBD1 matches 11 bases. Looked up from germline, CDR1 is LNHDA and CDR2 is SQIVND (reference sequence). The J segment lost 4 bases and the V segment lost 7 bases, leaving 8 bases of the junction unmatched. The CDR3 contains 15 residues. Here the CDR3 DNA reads TGTGCCAGTACTGAGGACAGGGGGCCGGGCTATGGCTACACCTTC. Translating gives CASTEDRGPGYGYTF.

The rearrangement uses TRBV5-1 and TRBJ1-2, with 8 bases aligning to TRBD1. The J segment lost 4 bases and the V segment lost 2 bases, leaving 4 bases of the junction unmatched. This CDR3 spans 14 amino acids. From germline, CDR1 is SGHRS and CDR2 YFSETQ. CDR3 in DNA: TGCGCCAGCAGCTTAAATGACAGGGGCTATGGCTACACCTTC. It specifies CASSLNDRGYGYTF.

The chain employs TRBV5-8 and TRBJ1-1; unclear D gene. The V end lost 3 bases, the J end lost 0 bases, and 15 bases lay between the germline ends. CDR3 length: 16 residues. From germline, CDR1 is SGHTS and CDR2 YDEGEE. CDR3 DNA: TGTGCCAGCAGCTCGCCGGTCACGAACATGAACACTGAAGCTTTCTTT. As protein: CASSSPVTNMNTEAFF.

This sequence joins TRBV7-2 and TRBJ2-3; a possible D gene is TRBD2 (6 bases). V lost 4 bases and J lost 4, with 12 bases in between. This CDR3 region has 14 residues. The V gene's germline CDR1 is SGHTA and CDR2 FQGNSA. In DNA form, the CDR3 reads TGTGCCAGCAGCTATAGCGGCCCCCCAGATACGCAGTATTTT. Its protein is CASSYSGPPDTQYF.

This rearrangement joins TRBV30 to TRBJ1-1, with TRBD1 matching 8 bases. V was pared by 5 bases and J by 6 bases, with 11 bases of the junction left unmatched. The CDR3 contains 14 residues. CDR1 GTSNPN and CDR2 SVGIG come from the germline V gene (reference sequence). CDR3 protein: CAWLKDRGYAEAFF. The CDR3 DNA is TGTGCCTGGCTAAAAGACAGGGGATACGCTGAAGCTTTCTTT.

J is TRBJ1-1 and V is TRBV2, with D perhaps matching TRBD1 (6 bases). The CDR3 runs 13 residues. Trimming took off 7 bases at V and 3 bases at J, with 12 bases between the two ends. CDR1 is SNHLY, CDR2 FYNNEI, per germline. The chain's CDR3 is CASNIDRYTEAFF. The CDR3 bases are TGTGCCAGCAATATTGACAGGTACACTGAAGCTTTCTTT.

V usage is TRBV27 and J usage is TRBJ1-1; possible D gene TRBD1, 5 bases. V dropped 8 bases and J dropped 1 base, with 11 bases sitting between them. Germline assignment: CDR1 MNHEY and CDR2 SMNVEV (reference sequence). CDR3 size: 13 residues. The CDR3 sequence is CASSTGTNTEAFF. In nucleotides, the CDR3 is TGTGCCAGCTCTACCGGGACGAACACTGAAGCTTTCTTT.

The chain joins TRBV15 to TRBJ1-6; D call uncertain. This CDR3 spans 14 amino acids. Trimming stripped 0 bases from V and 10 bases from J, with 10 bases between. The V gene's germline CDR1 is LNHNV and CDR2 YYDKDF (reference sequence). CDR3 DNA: TGTGCCACCAGCAGAGATCAGTCTCTGTCACCCCTCCACTTT. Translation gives CATSRDQSLSPLHF.

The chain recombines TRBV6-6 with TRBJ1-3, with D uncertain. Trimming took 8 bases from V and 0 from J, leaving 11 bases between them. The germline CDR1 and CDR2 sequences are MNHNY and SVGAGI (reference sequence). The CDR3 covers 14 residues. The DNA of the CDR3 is TGTGCCAGCCGGCCCCGGAGCTCTGGAAACACCATATATTTT. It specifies CASRPRSSGNTIYF.

CDR3 region: CSAKGNTEAFF. The CDR3 DNA reads TGCAGTGCTAAAGGGAACACTGAAGCTTTCTTT. The chain couples TRBV20-1 to TRBJ1-1; D is unresolved. CDR3 size: 11 residues. The germline CDR1 and CDR2 sequences are DFQATT and SNEGSKA (reference sequence). Trimming removed 4 bases from V and 1 base from J, with 4 bases in between.

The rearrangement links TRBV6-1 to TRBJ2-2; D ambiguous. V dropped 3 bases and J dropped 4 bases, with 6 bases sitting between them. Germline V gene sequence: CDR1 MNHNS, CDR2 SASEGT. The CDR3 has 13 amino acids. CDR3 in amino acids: CASSEVSTGELFF. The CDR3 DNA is TGTGCCAGCAGTGAGGTCTCCACCGGGGAGCTGTTTTTT.

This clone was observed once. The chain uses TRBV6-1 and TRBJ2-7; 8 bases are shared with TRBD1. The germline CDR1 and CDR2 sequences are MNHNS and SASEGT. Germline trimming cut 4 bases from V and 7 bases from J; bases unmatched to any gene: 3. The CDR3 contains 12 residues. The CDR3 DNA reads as TGTGCCAGCAGTGCAACAGGGGGAGAGCAGTACTTC. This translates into CASSATGGEQYF.

DNA of the CDR3: TGTGCCAGCAGCTTAGGAGCAGGGCGATATGGCTACACCTTC. This codes for CASSLGAGRYGYTF. The genes are TRBV7-2 and TRBJ1-2; a possible D gene is TRBD1 (5 bases). CDR3 length equals 14 residues. Looked up from germline, CDR1 is SGHTA and CDR2 is FQGNSA. Trimming pared 1 base from V and 5 bases from J, leaving 11 bases between. The full variable domain, in which reference TRBV7-2 and TRBJ1-2 provide the parts outside the CDR3, is GAGVSQSPSNKVTEKGKDVELRCDPISGHTALYWYRQSLGQGLEFLIYFQGNSAPDKSGLPSDRFSAERTGGSVSTLTIQRTQQEDSAVYLCASSLGAGRYGYTFGSGTRLTVV.

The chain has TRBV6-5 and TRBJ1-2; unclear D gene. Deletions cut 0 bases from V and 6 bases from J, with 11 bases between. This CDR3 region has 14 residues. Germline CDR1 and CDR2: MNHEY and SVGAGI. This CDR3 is CASSYSGRANGYTF. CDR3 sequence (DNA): TGTGCCAGCAGTTACTCGGGCAGAGCCAATGGCTACACCTTC.